The T cell receptor beta chain described here comes from a study of neurological immune-mediated disorders (dated by TCRdb to the late 2010s). Broadly, across the study: Peripheral blood TCR-beta repertoires from HTLV-I-associated myelopathy (HAM/TSP) patients, multiple sclerosis patients and healthy controls were compared by UMI-based sequencing. The cohort comprised roughly 65 subjects: roughly 15 HAM/TSP patients, 35 or so multiple sclerosis patients and approximately 20 healthy controls. Technical triplicate libraries were sequenced to precisely calculate the variability in frequency of each individual clone. Alongside PBMC samples, the set of 106 TCR-beta libraries contained longitudinal samples, technical triplicates, and paired CD4+ and CD8+ T-cell subsets that had been sorted. General study outcomes and caveats: Across subjects, expanded clones never shared an identical CDR3 amino acid sequence, which suggests that the TCR-beta repertoires in every group were private. TCR clonal expansion was highest in HAM/TSP patients and lowest in MS patients, with MS patients falling below even healthy controls.

cDNA was synthesized by template-switch 5'RACE using a primer with a 10-nucleotide random unique molecular identifier that tagged each TCR transcript. Over 190 million TCR-beta sequences, covering 15-18 subjects, were produced in each sequencing run. The RNeasy kit was used to extract total RNA. Using the KAPA Real-time Library Amplification kit, TCR-beta VDJ regions were amplified with primers for the TCR constant region and the 5'RACE anchor. A first PCR added sample indexes and Illumina adaptors, and a second PCR then raised library yield. After purification with Ampure beads, the TCR product of roughly 650 bp was size-selected on a 2% E-gel SizeSelection system. Library quality was checked on a Bioanalyzer, concentration was measured with Qubit, and libraries were quantified with the Kapa Library Quantification kit before pooling. An Illumina HiSeq 2500 was used to sequence the libraries paired-end at 2 x 150 bp. To increase sequence diversity, 25-30% phiX was spiked into each library pool. As for the original processing: The quality-filtered reads were processed with the UMI-based MiGEC pipeline, whose error correction step removed more than 80% of the raw TCR sequences. IMGT germline references were used for aligning VDJ genes, and each clonotype was defined as a unique CDR3 amino acid sequence together with its V-J genes. VDJtools evaluated clonal expansion, Shannon diversity and CDR3 relatedness (CalcPairwiseDistances, ClusterSamples); CLCbio workbench built phylogenetic trees. A clone was classed as expanded if it had 8 or more unique UMIs, a cutoff based on coefficient-of-variation modelling across technical triplicates. TCRdb trimmed the raw reads at Q25, called clones with MiXCR and kept productive beta chains. A single entry per CDR3 protein holds the most common genes and DNA from its merged rows. TCRdb, rather than the study authors, made the V and J calls. The sample table records tens of thousands of distinct CDR3 sequences; less than 25% of these occur just once. About 4.3% of the sample comes from the top ten.

Turning to this clonotype: The antigen this receptor binds is unknown. Base qualities were left out, and no much larger clone turns up one base away.

This sample's time point label indicates: technical triplicate 2. For unsorted PBMC libraries, 2 million PBMCs were used after storage in RNAlater at -80 degrees C until RNA extraction. Peripheral blood was subjected to Ficoll-Hypaque density gradient centrifugation to isolate PBMCs, which were then cryopreserved in liquid nitrogen. The sample was PBMCs. This clonotype was sampled from a man in his sixties with HTLV-1-associated myelopathy (HAM/TSP).

The CDR3 region: CASSRREATGELFF. The nucleotides read TGTGCCAGCTCACGGAGGGAGGCCACCGGGGAGCTGTTTTTT. The V gene is TRBV18 and the J gene is TRBJ2-2; the D gene is perhaps TRBD2, on 6 matching bases. The CDR1 and CDR2 encoded by the germline V gene are KGHSH and LQKENI. From its cysteine to its phenylalanine, the CDR3 spans 14 amino acids. Only the CDR3 DNA stays, 42 bases, in frame from base 1. V is shortened by 4 bases, J by 4 bases, and the region joining them spans 10 bases.